This T cell receptor (beta chain) originates from a study of tissue T cells after allogeneic stem cell transplantation. This clone was seen a few times. Gene names are mouse gene names. Read sequence stops 1 residue before the CDR3 end, and the germline J gene provides the missing end. TCRdb's copy holds only in-frame clones and misses some; the assay was immunoSEQ multiplex PCR. This sample has thousands of clones, with 40% to 55% found just once. Trimming shortened V by 5 bases and J by 3 bases, and 11 bases separated the two germline ends. CDR1 is NNHNN and CDR2 is SYGAGS in the germline V gene (reference sequence). The CDR3 is 14 residues long. Time point here: mouse harvest day 7 after allogeneic transplant. Each mouse received 10^7 T-cell-depleted marrow cells plus 10^6 splenic CD5+ T cells by tail vein.

The origin of this receptor is a female BALB/c mouse given C57BL/6 T cells with graft-versus-host disease after an allogeneic hematopoietic cell transplant. The sequenced sample was gut tissue. The chain joins TRBV13-2 to TRBJ1-4; tentative D call: TRBD1 (6 bases). CDR3 amino acids: CASGPGQTNERLFF. The covered CDR3 bases are TGTGCCAGCGGGCCGGGACAAACCAACGAAAGATTATTT.